This passage covers 25 T cell receptor beta chains from one sample sequenced in a study of molecular identifiers for immune sequencing clone quantification. TCRdb passed the PCR reads through MiXCR, listing each CDR3 protein once. The sample contains about 65,000 distinct CDR3 sequences, roughly 18% of which appear only once. The sample consisted of naive CD8+ T cells from blood, with Jurkat cell RNA spiked in. The subset was: FACS-sorted CD8+CD4-CCR7+CD45RA+ naive T cells. The origin of the receptors is a human donor in good health. Some libraries in this study had Jurkat cell RNA spiked in.

This clonotype appeared many times. The V gene is TRBV7-9, the J gene TRBJ1-4; 8 bases line up with TRBD1. Looked up from germline, CDR1 is SEHNR and CDR2 is FQNEAQ (reference sequence). This CDR3 has 14 residues. Trimming took 7 bases from V and 3 from J; bases not matched to a gene: 4. CDR3 region: CASTTDRANEKLFF. The CDR3, as DNA: TGTGCCAGCACAACGGACAGGGCTAATGAAAAACTGTTTTTT.

This clonotype was detected many times. The chain is built from TRBV20-1 and TRBJ2-7; the match to TRBD1 covers 8 bases. Germline V gene sequence: CDR1 DFQATT, CDR2 SNEGSKA (reference sequence). The CDR3 consists of 14 residues. The V gene end was trimmed by 0 bases and the J gene end by 5 bases; junction bases not matched to a gene: 6. The CDR3 nucleotides read TGCAGTGCTAGAGATGAACAGGGGGAGGACGAGCAGTACTTC. Amino acids: CSARDEQGEDEQYF.

This clonotype has at least ten counts. The chain has TRBV7-9 and TRBJ1-2; perhaps TRBD1 as D (5 bases). V was trimmed by 6 bases and J by 7 bases, leaving 21 bases between them. Germline V gives CDR1 SEHNR, CDR2 FQNEAQ (reference sequence). This CDR3 spans 15 amino acids. As DNA, the CDR3 is TGTGCCAGCAGGGTCAGCGGGAGCCAAGGGACTGGCTACACCTTC. Encoded protein: CASRVSGSQGTGYTF.

This clonotype was counted only a few times. A much larger clone sits a single nucleotide away, making a read error possible. This chain joins TRBV28 and TRBJ2-2; D call uncertain. Germline V gene lookup returns CDR1 MDHEN and CDR2 SYDVKM. Trimming shortened V by 6 bases and J by 4 bases, and 15 bases separated the two germline ends. The CDR3 is made up of 15 amino acids. CDR3 protein: CASSSPYKTTGELFF. The CDR3 nucleotides read TGTGCCAGCAGCTCGCCCTATAAAACCACCGGGGAGCTGTTTTTT.

As concerns this clonotype: A much larger clone lies a single base off, so this may be a read error. This chain links TRBV9 with TRBJ2-1, with 9 bases identical to TRBD1. The CDR3 runs to 14 residues. Looked up from germline, CDR1 is SGDLS and CDR2 is YYNGEE. The CDR3 region has the DNA TGTGTCAGCAGCGTAGGGACAGGGTTCCATGAGCAGTTCTTC. The encoded protein is CVSSVGTGFHEQFF.

The table lists this clonotype with a few counts. The CDR3 is CASSLDRLGGGYNEQFF. The DNA for the CDR3 is TGTGCCAGCAGCTTAGACAGGCTAGGGGGGGGCTACAATGAGCAGTTCTTC. V and J are TRBV7-8 and TRBJ2-1; maybe TRBD2 (7 bases). The germline CDR1 and CDR2 sequences are SGHVS and FQNEAQ. The germline V and J ends were trimmed by 1 base and 3 bases, with 16 bases remaining between them. This CDR3 contains 17 residues.

This clonotype appeared a few times. The chain uses TRBV5-4 and TRBJ2-7, with D possibly matching TRBD2 (5 bases). Germline-derived CDR1 and CDR2 are SGHNT and YYREEE (reference sequence). This CDR3 comprises 15 residues. V dropped 4 bases and J dropped 0 bases, with 14 bases sitting between them. The CDR3 region is CASSLAPLNSYEQYF. For the CDR3, the DNA is TGTGCCAGCAGCCTAGCTCCACTGAACTCCTACGAGCAGTACTTC.

Details on this clonotype: Possible read error: a much larger clone is one base away. This chain uses TRBV25-1 with TRBJ2-7, with 9 bases lining up with TRBD1. From germline, CDR1 is MGHDK and CDR2 SYGVNS. The CDR3 extends over 14 amino acids. J lost 5 bases, V lost 5 bases, and 7 bases had no gene match. This chain's CDR3 is CASSLGTGMHEQYF. The DNA for the CDR3 is TGTGCCAGCAGTCTAGGGACAGGGATGCACGAGCAGTACTTC.

This clonotype showed up many times. This chain uses TRBV19 with TRBJ1-5, with unresolved D. The V end was cut by 4 bases, the J end by 5 bases, with 9 bases between. CDR1 LNHDA and CDR2 SQIVND come from the germline V gene (reference sequence). CDR3 length: 13 amino acids. CDR3 residues: CASSREVYQPQHF. The CDR3 DNA follows: TGTGCCAGTAGTAGGGAGGTTTATCAGCCCCAGCATTTT.

Remarks on this clonotype: The limits of the CDR3 on the DNA are not certain, so only TCRdb's listed CDR3 is given. The rearrangement uses TRBV28 and TRBJ2-3. The germline CDR1 and CDR2 sequences are MDHEN and SYDVKM. The CDR3 adds up to 15 amino acids, both ends counted. CDR3 region: CASSSSSASTDTQYF.

At least ten counts were recorded for this clonotype. The rearrangement links TRBV27 to TRBJ2-3; 7 nucleotides agree with TRBD2. Germline V gives CDR1 MNHEY, CDR2 SMNVEV (reference sequence). This CDR3 contains 14 residues. Trimming removed 6 bases from V and 6 bases from J; junction bases left unmatched: 9. In nucleotides, the CDR3 is TGTGCCAGCAGACTGGTAGCGGGTGGCGATACGCAGTATTTT. As protein: CASRLVAGGDTQYF.

This clonotype has at least ten counts. The rearrangement joins TRBV12-3 or TRBV12-4 to TRBJ2-7, with a weak D call TRBD1 (5 bases). V lost 4 bases and J lost 5, with 12 bases in between. The length of the CDR3 is 13 residues. CDR3 DNA: TGTGCCAGCAGTTGGGCAGGGTCGCACGAGCAGTACTTC. Translation: CASSWAGSHEQYF.

This clonotype was seen a handful of times. The V call is TRBV20-1, the J call TRBJ2-2; D unresolved. CDR1 and CDR2 (germline): DFQATT, SNEGSKA (reference sequence). The CDR3 sequence is 12 residues long. Trimming stripped 3 bases from V and 10 bases from J, with 12 bases between. The CDR3 DNA is TGCAGTGCTAGGCCCGCGAGTGAGGAGCTGTTTTTT. Translating gives CSARPASEELFF.

This clonotype was counted ten times or more. The rearrangement uses TRBV11-2 and TRBJ2-1; 11 bases agree with TRBD2. The CDR3 covers 14 residues. The germline gives CDR1 SGHAT, CDR2 FQNNGV. Trimming took 6 bases from V and 5 from J; bases not matched to a gene: 3. CDR3 in DNA: TGTGCCAGCAGACCGACTAGCGGGGACAATGAGCAGTTCTTC. Translation gives CASRPTSGDNEQFF.

This clonotype was seen at least ten times. J is TRBJ1-2 and V is TRBV28; 10 bases agree with TRBD1. There are 15 residues in the CDR3. Trimming cost V 1 base and J 4 bases; bases outside gene matches: 3. Germline V gene data show CDR1 as MDHEN and CDR2 as SYDVKM. CDR3 region: CASSLSGTGVYGYTF. CDR3 nucleotide sequence: TGTGCCAGCAGTTTATCCGGGACAGGGGTCTATGGCTACACCTTC.

This clonotype was seen repeatedly, ten times or more. The rearrangement links TRBV28 to TRBJ2-3, with D maybe TRBD2 (6 bases). There are 16 residues in the CDR3. Trimming left V 7 bases short and J 2 bases short, with 19 bases between. Germline-derived CDR1 and CDR2 are MDHEN and SYDVKM. The CDR3 nucleotides are TGTGCCAGCACCCGGGAGAGTTCGGGGTCCACAGATACGCAGTATTTT. Translation: CASTRESSGSTDTQYF.

A remark on this clonotype: A much larger clone lies a single base off, so this may be a read error. The chain's CDR3 is CAWTALQGFPLHF. In nucleotides, the CDR3 is TGTGCCTGGACGGCATTACAGGGTTTTCCCCTCCACTTT. The chain recombines TRBV30 with TRBJ1-6, with D tentatively TRBD1 (6 bases). Between the trimmed V and J ends, which lost 4 bases and 13 bases, there was a span of 17 bases. This CDR3 spans 13 amino acids. Germline CDR1 and CDR2: GTSNPN and SVGIG (reference sequence). The entire variable domain, with the rest obtained from reference TRBV30 and TRBJ1-6, is as follows: SQTIHQWPATLVQPVGSPLSLECTVEGTSNPNLYWYRQAAGRGLQLLFYSVGIGQISSEVPQNLSASRPQDRQFILSSKKLLLSDSGFYLCAWTALQGFPLHFGNGTRLTVT.

The sample holds many counts of this clonotype. The gene calls are TRBV7-2 and TRBJ2-5; the D call may be TRBD1 or TRBD2 (6 bases each). The germline V and J ends were trimmed by 5 bases and 2 bases, with 15 bases remaining between them. Germline assignment: CDR1 SGHTA and CDR2 FQGNSA. This CDR3 has 15 residues. The DNA for the CDR3 is TGTGCCAGCAGCCTTGCGGGGACACCTCAAGAGACCCAGTACTTC. Protein product: CASSLAGTPQETQYF.

As regards this clonotype: With a much larger clone just one base away, this may be a read error. The chain has TRBV10-3 and TRBJ1-3; D is uncertain. Germline lookup yields CDR1 ENHRY and CDR2 SYGVKD. The CDR3 sequence is 12 residues long. This CDR3 reads CAITVSGDTIYF. CDR3 DNA: TGTGCCATCACTGTCTCTGGAGACACCATATATTTT.

V and J are TRBV30 and TRBJ1-2; weak D call: TRBD1 (5 bases). V shed 3 bases and J shed 3 bases, with 17 bases lying between them. This CDR3 has 15 amino acids. The V gene's germline CDR1 is GTSNPN and CDR2 SVGIG (reference sequence). CDR3 nucleotide sequence: TGTGCCTGGAGCCTTCCCAGGGTATTCGACTATGGCTACACCTTC. As protein: CAWSLPRVFDYGYTF.

This clonotype was counted ten times or more. The gene calls are TRBV5-3 and TRBJ2-3; TRBD2 matches at 12 bases. TRBV5-3 is classed as an ORF, of uncertain function. V trimming: 2 bases; J trimming: 3 bases; junction bases outside the gene matches: 10. The CDR3 is 18 amino acids. The CDR3 bases are TGTGCCAGAAGCTTACTAGCGGGAGGACCCCTTCGGACAGATACGCAGTATTTT. As protein: CARSLLAGGPLRTDTQYF.

This clonotype came up many times. This rearrangement joins TRBV28 to TRBJ2-7; TRBD1 matches at 7 bases. Trimming removed 6 bases from V and 3 bases from J; junction bases left unmatched: 5. The germline V gene encodes CDR1 MDHEN and CDR2 SYDVKM. The CDR3 loop spans 13 amino acids. The CDR3 sequence: CASSIGTVYEQYF. The DNA for the CDR3 is TGTGCCAGCAGCATCGGGACAGTCTACGAGCAGTACTTC.

This clonotype was counted a single time. V and J are TRBV30 and TRBJ2-7; TRBD2 is a possible D gene (6 bases). The CDR3 consists of 13 residues. V dropped 2 bases and J dropped 4 bases, with 12 bases sitting between them. CDR1 is GTSNPN, CDR2 SVGIG, per germline (reference sequence). The CDR3 reads CAWSSTGRYEQYF. CDR3 nucleotides: TGTGCCTGGAGTTCGACGGGGAGGTACGAGCAGTACTTC.

This clonotype was detected many times. The chain links TRBV11-2 to TRBJ2-1, with 8 nucleotides matching TRBD2. This CDR3 spans 16 amino acids. Germline trimming cut 2 bases from V and 1 base from J; bases unmatched to any gene: 4. The germline gives CDR1 SGHAT, CDR2 FQNNGV. The CDR3 nucleotides are TGTGCCAGCAGCTTATATGCGGGAGGTTCCTACAATGAGCAGTTCTTC. Its translation: CASSLYAGGSYNEQFF. Combining the CDR3 with reference TRBV11-2 and TRBJ2-1 gives the whole variable domain EAGVAQSPRYKIIEKRQSVAFWCNPISGHATLYWYQQILGQGPKLLIQFQNNGVVDDSQLPKDRFSAERLKGVDSTLKIQPAKLEDSAVYLCASSLYAGGSYNEQFFGPGTRLTVL.

There are many counts of this clonotype. This chain uses TRBV6-2 or TRBV6-3 with TRBJ2-1; tentative D call: TRBD2 (6 bases). The germline CDR1 and CDR2 sequences are MNHEY and SVGEGT. Trimming cost V 8 bases and J 4 bases, with 27 bases left between them. This CDR3 is built from 18 residues. CDR3 residues: CASQPPGVSMGKYNEQFF. The CDR3 DNA is TGTGCCAGCCAGCCTCCGGGAGTGTCTATGGGAAAATACAATGAGCAGTTCTTC.